This T cell receptor beta chain was observed in a study of control samples from healthy donors and cancer patients (dated by TCRdb to 2020 to 2021). As regards this clone: It lacks a known antigen.

Library preparation employed the immunoSEQ multiplex PCR assay. Drawn from immuneACCESS, this table holds only the in-frame rearrangements with V and J called that TCRdb kept. Clones are partly lost; checked studies trace under half to an unresolved V gene and leave the rest unexplained. The sample has fewer than 250,000 clones on record. The top ten clonotypes cover approximately 2.2% of the sample. This TCR was sampled from a woman aged 25 to 45 in good health. Sequencing was done on a sample of blood.

The CDR3 is CASSLWQGTLSGNTIYF. The sequence in DNA is TGTGCCAGCAGTTTATGGCAGGGAACACTCTCTGGAAACACCATATATTTT. This receptor chain uses TRBV28 and TRBJ1-3, and perhaps TRBD1 as D gene, on 5 matching bases. A distance of 12 bases separates the germline ends of V and J, which lose 0 bases and 0 bases respectively. Its CDR3 holds 17 amino acids, cysteine through phenylalanine. The sequence is cut down to CDR3 DNA, 51 bases in frame from base 1. The germline V gene provides CDR1 MDHEN and CDR2 SYDVKM.